These 27 T cell receptor beta chains originate from one sample sequenced in a study of CD8 T cells in ankylosing spondylitis. General study findings and limits: A motif in TCR beta, a set of eight highly homologous variants, appeared characteristic of ankylosing spondylitis blood.

TCRdb re-called the 5' RACE reads through MiXCR, storing one row per CDR3 protein. Among around 770,000 distinct CDR3 sequences, around a fifth were seen once, and the ten largest hold under 20%. What these receptors recognize is not known. The sample consisted of blood, either unsorted or a sorted T cell fraction (not recorded which). These receptors were collected from a male donor with ankylosing spondylitis.

This chain links TRBV6-1 with TRBJ1-5; 12 positions match TRBD1. The CDR3 spans 18 residues. Losses at the gene ends were 5 bases for V and 0 bases for J; bases not matched to a gene: 8. Germline V gene lookup returns CDR1 MNHNS and CDR2 SASEGT. In DNA, the CDR3 is TGTGCCAGCAGTCCGGGACAGGGGGCCTGGAATAGCAATCAGCCCCAGCATTTT. Residues: CASSPGQGAWNSNQPQHF.

This clonotype was picked up a small number of times. The V call is TRBV30, the J call TRBJ1-1; 8 bases fit TRBD1. This CDR3 contains 14 residues. After removal of 5 bases from V and 4 bases from J, the junction contained 9 bases not matched to a gene. Germline V gene lookup returns CDR1 GTSNPN and CDR2 SVGIG (reference sequence). Here the CDR3 DNA reads TGTGCCTGGCATAACCAGGGGGCCGGCACTGAAGCTTTCTTT. Its protein product is CAWHNQGAGTEAFF.

This CDR3 is CASNREGANEQYF. The CDR3 DNA sequence: TGTGCCAGCAATAGGGAGGGGGCGAACGAGCAGTACTTC. This chain uses TRBV6-6 with TRBJ2-7; D may correspond to TRBD1 or TRBD2 (7 bases each). V shed 7 bases and J shed 5 bases, with 15 bases lying between them. Germline CDR1 MNHNY, CDR2 SVGAGI (reference sequence). CDR3 length equals 13 residues.

This sequence joins TRBV19 and TRBJ1-5, with TRBD1 identical over 7 bases. Looked up from germline, CDR1 is LNHDA and CDR2 is SQIVND (reference sequence). Germline trimming cut 3 bases from V and 7 bases from J; bases unmatched to any gene: 12. This CDR3 is 16 amino acids long. The chain's CDR3 is CASSITKKGAQQPQHF. The DNA for the CDR3 is TGTGCCAGTAGTATCACGAAAAAGGGGGCTCAACAGCCCCAGCATTTT.

The rearrangement joins TRBV11-2 to TRBJ2-5; 11 nucleotides line up with TRBD2. The CDR3 is 18 residues long. The junction had 13 bases not matched to a gene; V was cut back by 3 bases and J by 4 bases. Germline CDR1 and CDR2: SGHAT and FQNNGV. The CDR3 DNA reads as TGTGCCAGCAGCTTCGGGACAAATAGCGGGGGGGCCGGAGAGACCCAGTACTTC. Translation: CASSFGTNSGGAGETQYF.

This clonotype was picked up a small number of times. The genes are TRBV5-1 and TRBJ1-4, with unresolved D. In germline, CDR1 is SGHRS, CDR2 YFSETQ. The CDR3 covers 15 residues. V was shortened by 1 base and J by 8 bases, with 15 bases between the two germline ends. CDR3 bases: TGCGCCAGCAGCTTGAGCTGGGGATCGGAGGAAAAACTGTTTTTT. This translates into CASSLSWGSEEKLFF.

This clonotype was seen a handful of times. The chain combines TRBV7-9 with TRBJ2-3; D is unresolved. V was pared by 2 bases and J by 4 bases, with 13 bases between. There are 15 residues in the CDR3. Germline loops: CDR1 SEHNR, CDR2 FQNEAQ (reference sequence). The CDR3 loop reads CASSLSVDGPDTQYF. The CDR3 nucleotides are TGTGCCAGCAGCTTATCGGTGGACGGCCCAGATACGCAGTATTTT.

This clonotype was observed a few times. The gene calls are TRBV5-6 and TRBJ2-3; 9 bases match TRBD1. The germline V gene encodes CDR1 SGHDT and CDR2 YYEEEE. The CDR3 spans 15 residues. Trimming removed 4 bases from V and 1 base from J; junction bases left unmatched: 4. CDR3 protein: CASSQTGGGTDTQYF. The CDR3, as DNA: TGTGCCAGCAGCCAGACAGGGGGTGGCACAGATACGCAGTATTTT.

The V call is TRBV19, the J call TRBJ2-7; maybe TRBD1 (6 bases). CDR3 length equals 14 residues. The V end lost 6 bases, the J end lost 4 bases, and 16 bases lay between the germline ends. Per the germline V gene, CDR1 is LNHDA and CDR2 is SQIVND (reference sequence). The CDR3 sequence is CASSSGARLYEQYF. The CDR3 DNA reads as TGTGCCAGTAGCTCAGGGGCGCGCCTTTACGAGCAGTACTTC.

This clonotype was seen a few times. The rearrangement uses TRBV7-9 and TRBJ2-1; 10 bases line up with TRBD2. J was trimmed by 0 bases and V by 6 bases; bases with no gene match: 5. The CDR3 loop spans 16 amino acids. Germline CDR1 is SEHNR and CDR2 is FQNEAQ (reference sequence). This CDR3 reads CASRASGGFSYNEQFF. The CDR3 DNA reads TGTGCCAGCAGAGCTAGCGGGGGTTTCTCCTACAATGAGCAGTTCTTC.

This clonotype was counted between two and nine times. The gene calls are TRBV11-2 and TRBJ1-6, with 7 positions matching TRBD1. The CDR3 spans 14 residues. The germline V gene encodes CDR1 SGHAT and CDR2 FQNNGV. J gave up 14 bases and V 1 base, and 8 bases lay outside the gene matches. The CDR3: CASSLVPSGGSLHF. The CDR3, as DNA: TGTGCCAGCAGCTTAGTGCCCTCAGGGGGTTCCCTCCACTTT.

The chain is built from TRBV30 and TRBJ2-4; D gene ambiguous. CDR1 GTSNPN and CDR2 SVGIG come from the germline V gene (reference sequence). CDR3 length: 16 residues. The germline V and J ends were trimmed by 3 bases and 0 bases, with 15 bases remaining between them. CDR3 DNA sequence: TGTGCCTGGAGCCGCCCCTCAGTGATAGCCAAAAACATTCAGTACTTC. Translated, it gives CAWSRPSVIAKNIQYF.

This chain uses TRBV20-1 with TRBJ1-1; TRBD1 aligns across 8 bases. Germline V lookup: CDR1 DFQATT, CDR2 SNEGSKA (reference sequence). CDR3 length: 17 residues. With 6 bases clipped from V and 11 bases from J, the junction kept 26 bases outside the gene matches. The DNA for the CDR3 is TGCAGTGCCCCCACGCCGGGACAGGCTTTTGGCCTGGTGTGGGCTTTCTTT. Translated, it gives CSAPTPGQAFGLVWAFF.

This clonotype appeared a few times. V usage is TRBV12-3 or TRBV12-4 and J usage is TRBJ2-7; possible D gene TRBD2, 6 bases. Trimming pared 7 bases from V and 3 bases from J, leaving 16 bases between. This CDR3 has 14 residues. In DNA form, the CDR3 reads TGTGCCAGCACCCTCGGCGGAGGGAGCTACGAGCAGTACTTC. It translates to CASTLGGGSYEQYF.

The V and J genes are TRBV4-1 and TRBJ2-6; no reliable D call. Trimming removed 0 bases at V and 0 bases at J, with 12 bases between. CDR3 length: 18 amino acids. Germline V gene data show CDR1 as MGHRA and CDR2 as YSYEKL. The DNA for the CDR3 is TGCGCCAGCAGCCAAGATTTGACTGATTTCTCTGGGGCCAACGTCCTGACTTTC. It encodes CASSQDLTDFSGANVLTF.

This clonotype was detected a few times. V is TRBV18 and J is TRBJ2-4, with TRBD2 matching 7 bases. The CDR3 has 12 residues. Germline V gene sequence: CDR1 KGHSH, CDR2 LQKENI. Unmatched junction bases numbered 6, after V lost 2 bases and J lost 14 bases. The CDR3 coding sequence is TGTGCCAGCTCACCAGAGCCAGGGAGGGAGTACTTC. Its protein is CASSPEPGREYF. The full variable domain, with the rest looked up from reference TRBV18 and TRBJ2-4, is NAGVMQNPRHLVRRRGQEARLRCSPMKGHSHVYWYRQLPEEGLKFMVYLQKENIIDESGMPKERFSAEFPKEGPSILRIQQVVRGDSAAYFCASSPEPGREYFGAGTRLSVL.

This clonotype was detected a few times. The genes are TRBV6-2 or TRBV6-3 and TRBJ2-1, with TRBD2 as a possible D gene (6 bases). The CDR3 consists of 16 residues. The V end lost 7 bases, the J end lost 0 bases, and 16 bases lay between the germline ends. In germline, CDR1 is MNHEY, CDR2 SVGEGT. CDR3 nucleotide sequence: TGTGCCAGCACCTCTAGCGACGCTGACTCCTACAATGAGCAGTTCTTC. Amino acid sequence: CASTSSDADSYNEQFF.

This clonotype was counted a few times. The gene calls are TRBV20-1 and TRBJ1-2, with a weak D call TRBD1 (5 bases). The germline gives CDR1 DFQATT, CDR2 SNEGSKA (reference sequence). The CDR3 has 13 amino acids. V was trimmed by 1 base and J by 2 bases, leaving 8 bases between them. The CDR3 DNA is TGCAGTGCTAGAGTTCCAGGGAACTATGGCTACACCTTC. As protein: CSARVPGNYGYTF.

The V and J genes are TRBV5-5 and TRBJ2-4, with a tentative D call TRBD2 (6 bases). The CDR3 contains 13 residues. Germline CDR1 is SGHKS and CDR2 is YYEKEE (reference sequence). The ends were cut back, 4 bases at V and 8 bases at J, with 13 bases in the middle. The CDR3 here is CASSPSTGDIQYF. CDR3 coding DNA: TGTGCCAGCAGCCCCAGCACGGGGGACATTCAGTACTTC.

This clonotype was observed a handful of times. The J gene is TRBJ1-5, the V gene TRBV27, with a possible D match to TRBD1 (6 bases). V lost 4 bases to trimming and J lost 3 bases, with 10 bases between them. The CDR3 contains 14 residues. The germline CDR1 and CDR2 sequences are MNHEY and SMNVEV (reference sequence). The CDR3 is CASSWAGDNQPQHF. The DNA of the CDR3 is TGTGCCAGCAGTTGGGCAGGGGACAATCAGCCCCAGCATTTT.

This clonotype occurred many times. The genes are TRBV5-1 and TRBJ2-2; 10 nucleotides line up with TRBD2. The CDR3 is 17 residues long. Germline values: CDR1 SGHRS, CDR2 YFSETQ. The V gene end was trimmed by 2 bases and the J gene end by 3 bases; junction bases not matched to a gene: 7. The DNA of the CDR3 is TGCGCCAGCAGCTTTTTCGGGACTAGCGTCGACACCGGGGAGCTGTTTTTT. This codes for CASSFFGTSVDTGELFF.

The chain carries TRBV6-2 or TRBV6-3 and TRBJ2-1; D gene uncertain. Trimming cost V 2 bases and J 0 bases, with 8 bases left between them. This CDR3 has 15 residues. Germline assignment: CDR1 MNHEY and CDR2 SVGEGT. CDR3 in DNA: TGTGCCAGCAGTTACCGCGGAACCTCCTACAATGAGCAGTTCTTC. Encoded protein: CASSYRGTSYNEQFF.

In its sample, this clonotype was seen many times. The gene calls are TRBV12-3 or TRBV12-4 and TRBJ2-7; 13 positions agree with TRBD2. With V trimmed by 5 bases and J by 7 bases, 8 bases remained unmatched. The CDR3 spans 15 residues. CDR3 protein: CASSTGLAGTREQYF. In nucleotides, the CDR3 is TGTGCCAGCAGTACGGGACTAGCGGGAACAAGGGAGCAGTACTTC.

V usage is TRBV7-2 and J usage is TRBJ2-3; 14 bases agree with TRBD2. Germline lookup yields CDR1 SGHTA and CDR2 FQGNSA. The CDR3 covers 17 residues. After removal of 1 base from V and 5 bases from J, the junction contained 5 bases not matched to a gene. The CDR3 DNA follows: TGTGCCAGCAGCTTAGGACTAGCGGGAGGGCCGTTAGATACGCAGTATTTT. Translating it yields CASSLGLAGGPLDTQYF.

This clonotype was observed a few times. The chain recombines TRBV4-1 with TRBJ1-2; perhaps TRBD1 as D (6 bases). The CDR3 totals 15 residues. Germline CDR1 is MGHRA and CDR2 is YSYEKL. Trimming removed 1 base at V and 4 bases at J, with 13 bases between. The CDR3 is CASSQGLGGIYGYTF. The CDR3 DNA is TGCGCCAGCAGCCAAGGACTAGGGGGAATCTATGGCTACACCTTC.

A few counts support this clonotype. The chain uses TRBV18 and TRBJ1-2; D is perhaps TRBD1 (5 bases). The germline V gene has CDR1 KGHSH and CDR2 LQKENI. V lost 1 base and J lost 6, with 15 bases in between. The CDR3 covers 15 residues. The CDR3 spells CASSPQTEGSHGYTF. In DNA form, the CDR3 reads TGTGCCAGCTCACCACAGACAGAAGGGAGCCATGGCTACACCTTC.

This clonotype has just a few counts. This chain links TRBV27 with TRBJ2-7; 12 bases fit TRBD2. Germline CDR1 and CDR2: MNHEY and SMNVEV (reference sequence). This CDR3 has 16 residues. V was pared by 3 bases and J by 4 bases, with 7 bases of the junction left unmatched. CDR3 in amino acids: CASSFVGTSGLYEQYF. Here the CDR3 DNA reads TGTGCCAGCAGTTTTGTGGGGACTAGCGGGCTTTACGAGCAGTACTTC.